Below, one TCR beta chain is given with its context. The data were obtained in a study of blood T cell repertoires in COVID-19. The CDR3 contains 15 residues. Germline CDR1 reads SEHNR; CDR2 reads FQNEAQ (reference sequence). The ends lost 3 bases at V and 3 bases at J; junction bases unmatched: 7. Produced via immunoSEQ multiplex PCR; TCRdb's table is partial and in-frame only. Found here are fewer than 250,000 clones, about 87% of them singletons; the top ten hold 0.85% to 0.95%. The TCR originated in a man aged 45 to 65 who had been exposed to COVID-19. The sample taken for sequencing was PBMCs or T cells enriched from blood (not recorded which). The V gene is TRBV7-9, the J gene TRBJ2-5; 7 nucleotides agree with TRBD1. The CDR3 spells CASSLRTGRKETQYF. The CDR3 nucleotides are TGTGCCAGCAGCTTGAGGACAGGACGTAAAGAGACCCAGTACTTC.